The 3 T cell receptor beta chains given below trace back to one sample, sequenced in a study of monozygotic twins with inflammatory bowel disease. TCRdb reprocessed the 5' RACE reads and reports one entry per CDR3 protein, with no DNA. The table for this sample gives around 100,000 distinct CDR3 sequences. The sequencing sample was made of blood. All receptors derive from a human donor with ulcerative colitis or Crohn's disease, or a healthy co-twin of an affected twin (not recorded which).

The chain carries TRBV7-8 and TRBJ2-4; TCRdb reports TRBD1, a call that lacks DNA to check it against. CDR1 and CDR2 (germline): SGHVS, FQNEAQ. This CDR3 comprises 16 residues. The CDR3 is CASSNRQGGGENIQYF. Supplemented by reference TRBV7-8 and TRBJ2-4, the full variable domain reads GAGVSQSPRYKVAKRGQDVALRCDPISGHVSLFWYQQALGQGPEFLTYFQNEAQLDKSGLPSDRFFAERPEGSVSTLKIQRTQQEDSAVYLCASSNRQGGGENIQYFGAGTRLSVL.

CDR3 residues: CASRGVMGGTDTQYF. The chain employs TRBV6-1 and TRBJ2-3; TCRdb's assignment of TRBD1 cannot be checked, as there is no DNA. CDR1 is MNHNS, CDR2 SASEGT, per germline. The CDR3 contains 15 residues.

The rearrangement joins TRBV5-1 to TRBJ2-1; lacking DNA, the TRBD1 call made by TCRdb goes unchecked. The CDR3 is 13 residues long. Germline CDR1 reads SGHRS; CDR2 reads YFSETQ. CDR3: CATRGQLYNEQFF.